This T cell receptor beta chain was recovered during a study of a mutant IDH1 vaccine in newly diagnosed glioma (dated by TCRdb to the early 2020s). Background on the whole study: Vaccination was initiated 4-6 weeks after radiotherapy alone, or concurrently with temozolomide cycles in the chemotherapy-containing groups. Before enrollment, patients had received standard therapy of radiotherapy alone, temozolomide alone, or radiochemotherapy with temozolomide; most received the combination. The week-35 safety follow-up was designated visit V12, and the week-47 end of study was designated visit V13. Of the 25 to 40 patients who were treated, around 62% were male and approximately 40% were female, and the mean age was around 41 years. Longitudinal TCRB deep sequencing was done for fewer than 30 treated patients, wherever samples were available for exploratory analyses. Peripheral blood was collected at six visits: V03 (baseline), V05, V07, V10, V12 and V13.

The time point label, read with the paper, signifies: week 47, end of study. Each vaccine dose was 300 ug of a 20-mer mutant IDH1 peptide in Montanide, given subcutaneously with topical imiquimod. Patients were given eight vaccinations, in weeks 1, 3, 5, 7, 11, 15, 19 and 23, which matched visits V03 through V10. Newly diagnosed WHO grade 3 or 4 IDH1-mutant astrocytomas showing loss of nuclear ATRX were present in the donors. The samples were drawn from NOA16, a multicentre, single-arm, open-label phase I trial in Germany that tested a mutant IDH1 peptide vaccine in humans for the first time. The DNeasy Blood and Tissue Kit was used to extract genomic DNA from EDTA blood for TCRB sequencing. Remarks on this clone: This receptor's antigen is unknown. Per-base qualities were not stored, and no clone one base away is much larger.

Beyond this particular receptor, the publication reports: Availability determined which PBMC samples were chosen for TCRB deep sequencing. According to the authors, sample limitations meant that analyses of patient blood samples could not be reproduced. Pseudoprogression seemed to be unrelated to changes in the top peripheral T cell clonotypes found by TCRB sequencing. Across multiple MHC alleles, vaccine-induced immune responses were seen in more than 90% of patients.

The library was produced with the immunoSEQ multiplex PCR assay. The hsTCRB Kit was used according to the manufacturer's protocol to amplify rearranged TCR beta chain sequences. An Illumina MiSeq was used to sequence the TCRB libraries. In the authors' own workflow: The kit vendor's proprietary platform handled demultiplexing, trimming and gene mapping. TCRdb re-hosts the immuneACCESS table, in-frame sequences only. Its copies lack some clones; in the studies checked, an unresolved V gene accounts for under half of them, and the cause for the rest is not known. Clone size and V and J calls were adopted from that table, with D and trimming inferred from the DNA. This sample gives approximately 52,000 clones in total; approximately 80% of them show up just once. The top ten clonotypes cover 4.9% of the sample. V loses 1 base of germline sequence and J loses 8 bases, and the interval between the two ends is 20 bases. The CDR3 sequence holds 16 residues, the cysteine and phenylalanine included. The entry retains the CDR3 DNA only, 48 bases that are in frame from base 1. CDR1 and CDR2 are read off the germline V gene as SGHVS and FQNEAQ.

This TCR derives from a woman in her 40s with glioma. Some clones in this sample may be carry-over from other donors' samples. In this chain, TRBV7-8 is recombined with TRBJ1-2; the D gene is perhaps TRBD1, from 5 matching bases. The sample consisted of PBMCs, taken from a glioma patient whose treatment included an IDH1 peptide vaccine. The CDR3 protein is CASSLGRDGNLDGYTF. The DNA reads TGTGCCAGCAGCTTAGGGCGGGACGGAAACTTGGACGGCTACACCTTC.